Here is one TCR beta chain with its context. Per the authors' pipeline: Estimation of nucleated cell counts relied on the amplification of reference gene primers. Method: immunoSEQ multiplex PCR; TCRdb's copy keeps in-frame clones and lacks some. V, J and clone size are taken as reported in that table, and D and trimming were inferred from the DNA itself. The table includes more than 95,000 clones, 75% to 85% detected once. This sample is drawn from a study of blood T cell repertoires in COVID-19. Study at large: The United States, Italy and Spain supplied acute and convalescent COVID-19 samples. The cDNA or gDNA used as material had been derived from T cells, B-cell-depleted T cells, or PBMCs.

The CDR3 runs 15 residues. The V and J ends lost 3 bases and 0 bases, in that order; junction bases with no gene match: 5. Germline lookup yields CDR1 SGHAT and CDR2 FQNNGV. The TCR sequence derives from a woman between 65 and 79 years old with acute or convalescent COVID-19. This chain uses TRBV11-2 with TRBJ2-7; TRBD2 aligns across 7 bases. Sequences were obtained from peripheral blood. For the CDR3, the DNA is TGTGCCAGCAGCTTCCGCGGGGGAAGCTCCTACGAGCAGTACTTC. Translation: CASSFRGGSSYEQYF.